This TCR beta chain was sequenced for a study of blood T cells in healthy people across ages. Study-level background: In model experiments, template switching was able to capture about one barcoded beta molecule for every two T cells that were present.

Trimming pared 6 bases from V and 1 base from J, leaving 16 bases between. The CDR3 spans 16 residues. Germline CDR1 and CDR2: MDHEN and SYDVKM. Donors each provided about 10 milliliters of peripheral blood. A J-beta primer mix and a sample-barcoded 5' primer were used in a second PCR of roughly 6 to 11 cycles. A minimum of 2.5 million CDR3-containing paired-end reads was obtained for each sample. TCRdb called the 5' RACE reads again in MiXCR, with one record for every CDR3 protein. This table has hundreds of thousands of distinct CDR3 sequences, about 45% appearing once. The study, taken as a whole, reports: Total diversity from one million sequenced T cells was likely underestimated.

Turning to this clonotype: Its antigen is unknown.

The receptor was derived from an elderly man in good health. The chain combines TRBV28 with TRBJ2-1; the D gene is possibly TRBD1 (6 bases). Specimen: blood. In DNA form, the CDR3 reads TGTGCCAGCAGCCCTTTAGGGGGTGGTTCCTACAATGAGCAGTTCTTC. Protein: CASSPLGGGSYNEQFF.